This TCR beta chain stems from a study of control samples from healthy donors and cancer patients. Germline loops: CDR1 SGHRS, CDR2 YFSETQ. This CDR3 is built from 15 residues. V shed 3 bases and J shed 1 base, with 14 bases lying between them. TCRdb's table, derived via immunoSEQ multiplex PCR, lists solely in-frame clones and lacks some. The sample consists of about 120,000 clones, about 92% of them appearing once. What was sequenced was PBMCs. V gene TRBV5-1 combines with J gene TRBJ2-7; perhaps D is TRBD1 or TRBD2 (5 bases each). The receptor was isolated from a man of 80 years or more with head and neck cancer. The DNA for the CDR3 is TGCGCCAGCAGCTCTTCGGGGCTCCGTTCCTACGAGCAGTACTTC. It encodes CASSSSGLRSYEQYF. The entire variable domain, with the rest obtained from reference TRBV5-1 and TRBJ2-7, is as follows: KAGVTQTPRYLIKTRGQQVTLSCSPISGHRSVSWYQQTPGQGLQFLFEYFSETQRNKGNFPGRFSGRQFSNSRSEMNVSTLELGDSALYLCASSSSGLRSYEQYFGPGTRLTVT.